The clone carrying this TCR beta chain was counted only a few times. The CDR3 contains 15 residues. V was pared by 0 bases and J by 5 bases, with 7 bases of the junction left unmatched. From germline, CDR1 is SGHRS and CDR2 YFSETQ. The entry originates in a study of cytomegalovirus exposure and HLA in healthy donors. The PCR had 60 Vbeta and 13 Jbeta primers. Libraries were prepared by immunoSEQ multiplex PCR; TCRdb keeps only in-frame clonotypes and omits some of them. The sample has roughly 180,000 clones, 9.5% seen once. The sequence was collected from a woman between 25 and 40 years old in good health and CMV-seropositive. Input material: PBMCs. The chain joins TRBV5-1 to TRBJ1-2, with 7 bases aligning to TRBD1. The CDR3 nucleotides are TGCGCCAGCAGCTTGGGACAGGGAGGTCCTTATGGCTACACCTTC. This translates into CASSLGQGGPYGYTF.